A single sample is the source of the 21 T cell receptor beta chains below, sequenced in a study of control samples from healthy donors and cancer patients. The table came from immunoSEQ multiplex PCR; TCRdb's copy has only in-frame clones and leaves some out. The sample yields around 40,000 clones, 80% to 95% seen once. Sample: PBMCs. These receptors came from a woman aged 40-49 years with head and neck cancer.

The chain employs TRBV19 and TRBJ2-2; no firm D call. This CDR3 is 16 amino acids long. CDR1 LNHDA and CDR2 SQIVND come from the germline V gene (reference sequence). The ends were cut back, 6 bases at V and 0 bases at J, with 14 bases in the middle. The CDR3, as DNA: TGTGCCAGTAGCCGAGAAATTCTTACGAACACCGGGGAGCTGTTTTTT. It yields the protein CASSREILTNTGELFF.

The V call is TRBV30, the J call TRBJ2-5, with 8 bases that match TRBD2. The CDR3 totals 14 residues. The germline CDR1 and CDR2 sequences are GTSNPN and SVGIG (reference sequence). V lost 2 bases, J lost 1 base, and 3 bases stayed unmatched. The CDR3 spells CAWSLGGAQETQYF. In DNA, the CDR3 is TGTGCCTGGAGTCTCGGGGGGGCCCAAGAGACCCAGTACTTC. Based on the CDR3 plus reference TRBV30 and TRBJ2-5, the full variable domain is SQTIHQWPATLVQPVGSPLSLECTVEGTSNPNLYWYRQAAGRGLQLLFYSVGIGQISSEVPQNLSASRPQDRQFILSSKKLLLSDSGFYLCAWSLGGAQETQYFGPGTRLLVL.

The chain is built from TRBV5-1 and TRBJ1-4; TRBD1 agrees at 8 bases. CDR3 size: 16 residues. Germline V lookup: CDR1 SGHRS, CDR2 YFSETQ. Trimming removed 4 bases from V and 6 bases from J; junction bases left unmatched: 11. CDR3 in DNA: TGCGCCAGCAGCCTCGATCCGGGACAGGTACATGAAAAACTGTTTTTT. This translates into CASSLDPGQVHEKLFF.

V gene TRBV3-1 (or the pseudogene TRBV3-2) combines with J gene TRBJ2-3; D call uncertain. Trimming cost V 0 bases and J 5 bases, with 6 bases left between them. Germline V gene lookup returns CDR1 LGHDT and CDR2 YNNKEL (reference sequence). The CDR3 is 13 amino acids. The DNA for the CDR3 is TGTGCCAGCAGCCAAGATCGTGAAGATACGCAGTATTTT. The encoded protein is CASSQDREDTQYF.

The rearrangement links TRBV27 to TRBJ2-3; 9 bases map to TRBD2. The ends lost 0 bases at V and 4 bases at J; junction bases unmatched: 8. There are 17 residues in the CDR3. CDR1 MNHEY and CDR2 SMNVEV come from the germline V gene (reference sequence). The CDR3 DNA follows: TGTGCCAGCAGTTTATCATATGCGGCGGGAGGGCCAGATACGCAGTATTTT. This translates into CASSLSYAAGGPDTQYF.

CDR3 in DNA: TGTGCCAGCAGCCCCCAGGGGGCCAGCTACGAGCAGTACTTC. Its translation is CASSPQGASYEQYF. The chain uses TRBV7-9 and TRBJ2-7, with TRBD1 matching 8 bases. The CDR3 runs to 14 residues. V trimming: 5 bases; J trimming: 3 bases; junction bases outside the gene matches: 6. CDR1 and CDR2 (germline): SEHNR, FQNEAQ (reference sequence).

The V call is TRBV7-2, the J call TRBJ2-7; TRBD2 agrees at 9 bases. The CDR3 is 14 amino acids. Germline values: CDR1 SGHTA, CDR2 FQGNSA. J lost 2 bases, V lost 5 bases, and 4 bases had no gene match. The CDR3: CASSVSGRAYEQYF. CDR3 DNA: TGTGCCAGCAGCGTTAGCGGGAGAGCCTACGAGCAGTACTTC.

V gene TRBV21-1 combines with J gene TRBJ2-1; the D call TRBD2 from the table was never checked on the DNA. TRBV21-1 is a pseudogene segment. CDR3 length: 14 amino acids. The CDR3 nucleotides read TGTGCCAGCAGCAAAGCGCCCTTTAGAGGGAAGCGGCTCTTC. Translating gives CASSKAPFRGKRLF.

The chain links TRBV12-3 or TRBV12-4 to TRBJ1-2; unclear D gene. The CDR3 consists of 13 residues. V was shortened by 5 bases and J by 4 bases, with 11 bases between the two germline ends. CDR3 nucleotide sequence: TGTGCCAGCAGTCTCAGCCCCGTCTATGGCTACACCTTC. Translated, it gives CASSLSPVYGYTF.

The gene calls are TRBV29-1 and TRBJ2-1; tentative D call: TRBD1 (5 bases). The germline gives CDR1 SQVTM, CDR2 ANQGSEA. This CDR3 is built from 13 residues. Deletions cut 4 bases from V and 9 bases from J, with 16 bases between. In nucleotides, the CDR3 is TGCAGCGTTGTGGGTGGGGATAGGGGTGAGCAGTTCTTC. This translates into CSVVGGDRGEQFF.

The rearrangement uses TRBV5-4 and TRBJ1-2; D call uncertain. The V end was cut by 0 bases, the J end by 4 bases, with 16 bases between. The CDR3 sequence is 16 residues long. CDR1 is SGHNT, CDR2 YYREEE, per germline (reference sequence). The chain's CDR3 is CASSLGRQVLLYGYTF. The CDR3, as DNA: TGTGCCAGCAGCTTGGGGAGGCAGGTCCTCCTCTATGGCTACACCTTC.

This chain links TRBV3-1 (or the pseudogene TRBV3-2) with TRBJ2-7; 16 positions match TRBD2. The CDR3 covers 17 residues. V gave up 4 bases and J gave up 7 bases; unmatched junction bases: 10. Per the germline V gene, CDR1 is LGHDT and CDR2 is YNNKEL (reference sequence). In DNA form, the CDR3 reads TGTGCCAGCAGCCCCGGGACTAGCGGGAGGGCCGCATCGGAGCAGTACTTC. It translates to CASSPGTSGRAASEQYF.

The gene calls are TRBV11-2 and TRBJ2-2; D may be TRBD2 (6 bases). V lost 5 bases to trimming and J lost 1 base, with 8 bases between them. Germline assignment: CDR1 SGHAT and CDR2 FQNNGV. The CDR3 has 14 residues. CDR3 in DNA: TGTGCCAGCAGCAGGCGGGGGAACACCGGGGAGCTGTTTTTT. Its protein is CASSRRGNTGELFF.

This chain joins TRBV18 and TRBJ2-5, with a weak D call TRBD1 (6 bases). Trimming pared 4 bases from V and 1 base from J, leaving 13 bases between. Germline V gives CDR1 KGHSH, CDR2 LQKENI. The length of the CDR3 is 15 residues. The CDR3 is CASSLGQPPQETQYF. DNA of the CDR3: TGTGCCAGCTCACTAGGACAGCCTCCCCAAGAGACCCAGTACTTC.

This clone appeared once. The genes are TRBV20-1 and TRBJ1-3; D remains unclear. Germline loops: CDR1 DFQATT, CDR2 SNEGSKA (reference sequence). This CDR3 contains 15 residues. V was pared by 3 bases and J by 3 bases, with 15 bases between. The CDR3 here is CSASTARTLGNTIYF. CDR3 bases: TGCAGTGCTAGTACTGCCCGGACCCTTGGAAACACCATATATTTT.

This chain uses TRBV19 with TRBJ1-1; the match to TRBD1 covers 8 bases. The CDR3 runs to 15 residues. Germline V gives CDR1 LNHDA, CDR2 SQIVND (reference sequence). Trimming at V came to 7 bases and at J to 1 base, leaving 8 bases not matched to a gene. The CDR3 DNA reads as TGTGCCAGTACGATGAGGACAGGGAGGAACACTGAAGCTTTCTTT. Its protein is CASTMRTGRNTEAFF.

The chain carries TRBV5-4 and TRBJ2-7; D remains ambiguous. V lost 2 bases and J lost 6, with 15 bases in between. The CDR3 covers 14 residues. Germline-derived CDR1 and CDR2 are SGHNT and YYREEE (reference sequence). CDR3 sequence reads: CASSFDGFSGEQYF. Written as DNA, the CDR3 is TGTGCCAGCAGCTTTGACGGATTTTCCGGCGAGCAGTACTTC.

The chain joins TRBV20-1 to TRBJ1-1, with D unclear. The CDR3 has 11 amino acids. With 6 bases removed from V and 1 base from J, the gap between germline ends came to 6 bases. Germline CDR1 reads DFQATT; CDR2 reads SNEGSKA (reference sequence). The CDR3: CSASQNTEAFF. The CDR3 DNA follows: TGCAGTGCCTCTCAGAACACTGAAGCTTTCTTT.

The V and J genes are TRBV19 and TRBJ1-6; D perhaps matches TRBD1 (5 bases). From germline, CDR1 is LNHDA and CDR2 SQIVND (reference sequence). Trimming removed 1 base from V and 3 bases from J, with 7 bases in between. CDR3 length: 15 amino acids. Written as DNA, the CDR3 is TGTGCCAGTAGTATAGGACAGTACTATAATTCACCCCTCCACTTT. Translation gives CASSIGQYYNSPLHF.

This chain joins TRBV5-4 and TRBJ2-5, with D perhaps being TRBD1 or TRBD2 (5 bases each). CDR1 and CDR2 (germline): SGHNT, YYREEE (reference sequence). This CDR3 is 14 amino acids long. The germline V and J ends were trimmed by 4 bases and 5 bases, with 15 bases remaining between them. CDR3 protein: CASSPGIGVETQYF. The CDR3 DNA sequence: TGTGCCAGCAGCCCGGGGATAGGGGTGGAGACCCAGTACTTC.

The chain recombines TRBV7-2 with TRBJ2-3; no firm D call. The CDR3 sequence is 13 residues long. Germline V gene data show CDR1 as SGHTA and CDR2 as FQGNSA. V was pared by 2 bases and J by 2 bases, with 5 bases between. CDR3 sequence: CASSLTTTDTQYF. The CDR3 DNA reads TGTGCCAGCAGCTTAACTACCACAGATACGCAGTATTTT.